These 13 T cell receptor beta chains came from one sample sequenced in a study of regulatory dendritic cells for organ transplantation. Sorted subsets were CFSE-labeled and cultured roughly five days with allogeneic dendritic cells. TCRdb's table, derived via immunoSEQ multiplex PCR, lists solely in-frame clones and lacks some. The sample consists of approximately 22,000 clones, roughly 87% of them appearing once. These receptors have no known antigen. Sequencing was done on a sample of naive CD4+ T cells from blood cultured with dendritic cells. Specified subset: CD45RA+ naive T cells. The receptors shown here come from a human donor in good health.

The CDR3 sequence: CASSFLGQPQHF. CDR3 bases: TGTGCCAGCAGCTTTCTCGGTCAGCCCCAGCATTTT. V usage is TRBV5-8 and J usage is TRBJ1-5; unclear D gene. The V end was cut by 2 bases, the J end by 6 bases, with 6 bases between. CDR1 SGHTS and CDR2 YDEGEE come from the germline V gene. The CDR3 is 12 amino acids.

J is TRBJ1-2 and V is TRBV4-3, with unresolved D. This CDR3 spans 13 amino acids. Trimming left V 4 bases short and J 6 bases short, with 12 bases between. The germline CDR1 and CDR2 sequences are LGHNA and YSLEER. The CDR3 sequence: CASSPLGSHGYTF. Here the CDR3 DNA reads TGCGCCAGCAGCCCTCTTGGGAGCCATGGCTACACCTTC.

This clone was counted a single time. J is TRBJ2-2 and V is TRBV18, with 9 bases aligning to TRBD1. Trimming took 1 base from V and 3 from J; bases not matched to a gene: 3. This CDR3 has 16 amino acids. The germline CDR1 and CDR2 sequences are KGHSH and LQKENI. The CDR3 DNA reads TGTGCCAGCTCACCACTGAGGGACAGGGACACCGGGGAGCTGTTTTTT. Protein: CASSPLRDRDTGELFF.

This chain joins TRBV18 and TRBJ2-7; D is perhaps TRBD1 or TRBD2 (6 bases each). The length of the CDR3 is 15 residues. The germline CDR1 and CDR2 sequences are KGHSH and LQKENI. V gave up 6 bases and J gave up 1 base, with 16 bases separating them. CDR3 in amino acids: CASSRGTSTSYEQYF. Here the CDR3 DNA reads TGTGCCAGCTCCCGGGGGACATCCACGTCCTACGAGCAGTACTTC.

Written as DNA, the CDR3 is TGTGCCAGCAGCCCCCAGGGCGGGGACAGGGATACGCAGTATTTT. Translation: CASSPQGGDRDTQYF. The chain recombines TRBV5-4 with TRBJ2-3; 8 bases line up with TRBD1. CDR1 and CDR2 (germline): SGHNT, YYREEE (reference sequence). The CDR3 totals 15 residues. J gave up 6 bases and V 4 bases, and 10 bases lay outside the gene matches.

The rearrangement links TRBV7-2 to TRBJ2-3; D perhaps matches TRBD2 (6 bases). V gave up 2 bases and J gave up 7 bases, with 13 bases separating them. Per germline, CDR1 SGHTA and CDR2 FQGNSA. The CDR3 consists of 14 residues. CDR3 region: CASSLPGGGNTQYF. The CDR3 DNA follows: TGTGCCAGCAGCTTACCCGGGGGTGGGAATACGCAGTATTTT.

J is TRBJ1-3 and V is TRBV19; unclear D gene. Trimming took off 5 bases at V and 11 bases at J, with 10 bases between the two ends. Germline V gives CDR1 LNHDA, CDR2 SQIVND (reference sequence). The length of the CDR3 is 11 residues. CDR3 sequence (DNA): TGTGCCAGTAGTGACGGTTATTCCATATATTTT. It translates to CASSDGYSIYF.

This clone was detected a few times. V is TRBV7-6 and J is TRBJ2-7; TRBD1 matches at 7 bases. CDR1 and CDR2 (germline): SGHVS, FNYEAQ. V was pared by 5 bases and J by 0 bases, with 10 bases of the junction left unmatched. CDR3 length: 16 amino acids. The CDR3 region is CASSPLTGLTSYEQYF. The CDR3 DNA follows: TGTGCCAGCAGCCCCCTGACAGGGCTTACCTCCTACGAGCAGTACTTC.

The genes are TRBV9 and TRBJ2-2; possibly TRBD2 for D (5 bases). The CDR3 is 14 residues long. V dropped 4 bases and J dropped 5 bases, with 12 bases sitting between them. Germline assignment: CDR1 SGDLS and CDR2 YYNGEE. CDR3: CASSPEGWTGELFF. The DNA of the CDR3 is TGTGCCAGCAGCCCCGAGGGTTGGACCGGGGAGCTGTTTTTT.

This clone was observed a single time. The chain employs TRBV5-4 and TRBJ1-1; TRBD1 might be the D (6 bases). CDR3 size: 15 residues. Germline CDR1 is SGHNT and CDR2 is YYREEE (reference sequence). V was trimmed by 1 base and J by 4 bases, leaving 14 bases between them. CDR3 sequence (DNA): TGTGCCAGCAGCTTGCCTCAAGGGGGGTTCACTGAAGCTTTCTTT. It specifies CASSLPQGGFTEAFF.

A remark on this clone: Distinct nucleotide sequences in the sample also encode this CDR3. The chain recombines TRBV2 with TRBJ2-7; D unresolved. The V gene lost 3 bases and the J gene lost 4 bases, with 10 bases spanning the gap. This CDR3 spans 13 amino acids. Per the germline V gene, CDR1 is SNHLY and CDR2 is FYNNEI. CDR3 coding DNA: TGTGCCAGCAGTGATTGGGCAGAATACGAGCAGTACTTC. Protein product: CASSDWAEYEQYF.

This chain uses TRBV27 with TRBJ1-1; TRBD1 aligns across 7 bases. V gave up 5 bases and J gave up 3 bases; unmatched junction bases: 6. Per germline, CDR1 MNHEY and CDR2 SMNVEV (reference sequence). This CDR3 is built from 14 residues. CDR3 region: CASSDYRGDTEAFF. The DNA for the CDR3 is TGTGCCAGCAGTGACTACAGGGGAGACACTGAAGCTTTCTTT.

This chain connects TRBV21-1 to TRBJ1-2. TRBV21-1 has pseudogene status. The CDR3 runs 11 residues. CDR3: CASPKRGGYTF. CDR3 nucleotides: TGTGCCAGCCCCAAGAGGGGCGGCTACACCTTC.